This T cell receptor (beta chain) was obtained from a study of blood T cell repertoires in COVID-19. Sequencing was performed with immunoSEQ multiplex PCR; in TCRdb, only in-frame clones are kept and a portion is missing. The sample carries 40,000 to 60,000 clones, around 84% recorded once. Germline V gene lookup returns CDR1 LGHNA and CDR2 YSLEER. This CDR3 has 13 residues. V lost 0 bases and J 8 bases, leaving 10 bases between the germline ends. This TCR was sampled from an older man with active COVID-19. This sequence joins TRBV4-3 and TRBJ1-1; D is possibly TRBD1 (6 bases). Sequenced input: peripheral blood. CDR3 DNA sequence: TGCGCCAGCAGCCAAGAAGTGACAGGCGAAGCTTTCTTT. It translates to CASSQEVTGEAFF.